This T cell receptor (beta chain) is drawn from a study of T cells after yellow fever vaccination. Via MiXCR, TCRdb re-called the 5' RACE reads, giving one row per CDR3 protein. This sample carries some 340,000 distinct CDR3 sequences, over 8.5% of them seen once, and the ten largest clones take less than 3.5%. V shed 4 bases, J shed 0 bases, and the junction held 1 base outside the gene matches. In germline, CDR1 is DFQATT, CDR2 SNEGSKA (reference sequence). This CDR3 region has 13 residues. The J gene is TRBJ2-5, the V gene TRBV20-1, with 8 bases aligning to TRBD1. The receptor was derived from a man younger than 30 who received the YFV17D yellow fever vaccine. The sample was CD4+ T cells sorted from PBMCs, taken 45 days after the yellow fever booster vaccination. The CDR3 coding sequence is TGCAGTGCTACGGGACAGGACCAAGAGACCCAGTACTTC. Translating gives CSATGQDQETQYF.